The source of this T cell receptor (beta chain) is a study of radiotherapy plus CTLA-4 blockade in lung cancer. Germline values: CDR1 MNHEY, CDR2 SMNVEV (reference sequence). Trimming pared 8 bases from V and 3 bases from J, leaving 14 bases between. The CDR3 spans 14 residues. Using immunoSEQ multiplex PCR, the repertoire was profiled, and TCRdb retains in-frame clones only, with some absent. The sample has more than 90,000 clones, roughly 86% seen once. The chain has TRBV27 and TRBJ1-5; D possibly corresponds to TRBD1 (6 bases). The sample here was peripheral blood, taken from a patient treated with radiotherapy plus ipilimumab. This receptor was obtained from a human donor with non-small cell lung cancer that progressed on radiotherapy plus ipilimumab. Some clones in this sample may be carry-over from other donors' samples. This chain's CDR3 is CASSGHSSNQPQHF. The CDR3 region has the DNA TGTGCCAGCTCGGGACACAGCTCCAATCAGCCCCAGCATTTT.